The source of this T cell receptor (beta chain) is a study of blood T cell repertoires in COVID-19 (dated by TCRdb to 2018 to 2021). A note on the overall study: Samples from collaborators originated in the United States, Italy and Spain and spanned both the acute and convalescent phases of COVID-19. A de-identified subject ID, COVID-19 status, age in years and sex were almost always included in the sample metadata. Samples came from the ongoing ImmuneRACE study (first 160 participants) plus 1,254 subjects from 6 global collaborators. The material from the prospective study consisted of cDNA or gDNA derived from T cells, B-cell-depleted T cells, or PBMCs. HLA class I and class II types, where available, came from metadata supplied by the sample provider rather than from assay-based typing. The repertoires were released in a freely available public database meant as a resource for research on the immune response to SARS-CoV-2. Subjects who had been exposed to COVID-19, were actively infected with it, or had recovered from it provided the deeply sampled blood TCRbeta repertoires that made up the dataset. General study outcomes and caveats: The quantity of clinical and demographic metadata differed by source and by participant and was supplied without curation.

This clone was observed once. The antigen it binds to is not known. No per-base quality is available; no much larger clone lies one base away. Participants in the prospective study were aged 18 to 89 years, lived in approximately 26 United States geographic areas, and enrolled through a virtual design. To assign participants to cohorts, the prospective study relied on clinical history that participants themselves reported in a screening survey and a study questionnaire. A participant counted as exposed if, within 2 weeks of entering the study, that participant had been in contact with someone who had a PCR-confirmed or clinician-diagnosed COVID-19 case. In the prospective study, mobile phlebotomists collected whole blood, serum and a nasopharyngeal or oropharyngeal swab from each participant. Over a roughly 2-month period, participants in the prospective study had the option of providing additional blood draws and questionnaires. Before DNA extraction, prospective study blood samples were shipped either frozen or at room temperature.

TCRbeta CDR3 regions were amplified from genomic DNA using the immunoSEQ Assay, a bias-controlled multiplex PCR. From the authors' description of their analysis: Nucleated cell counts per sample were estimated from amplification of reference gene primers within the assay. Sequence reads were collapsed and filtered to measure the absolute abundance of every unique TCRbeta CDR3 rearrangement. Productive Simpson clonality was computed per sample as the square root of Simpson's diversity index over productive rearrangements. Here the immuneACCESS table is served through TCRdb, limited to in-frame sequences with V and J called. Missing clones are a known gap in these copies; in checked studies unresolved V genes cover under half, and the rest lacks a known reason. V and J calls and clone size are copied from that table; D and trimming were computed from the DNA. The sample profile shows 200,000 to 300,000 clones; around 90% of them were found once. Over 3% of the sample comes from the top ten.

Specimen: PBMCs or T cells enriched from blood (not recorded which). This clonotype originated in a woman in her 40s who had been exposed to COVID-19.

The CDR3 sequence is CASSHGPGQTLYNEQFF. The DNA sequence is TGCGCCAGCAGCCACGGGCCGGGACAGACTTTATACAATGAGCAGTTCTTC. This sequence uses TRBV4-1 and TRBJ2-1; 7 bases in between match TRBD1. The CDR3 starts with the cysteine, ends with the phenylalanine, and has 17 residues. Only CDR3 DNA remains: 51 bases, in frame from the first base. Here V drops 3 bases and J drops 4 bases, and the junction holds 12 bases not matched to any gene. Via the germline V gene, CDR1 is MGHRA and CDR2 YSYEKL.